This TCR beta chain was documented in a study of T-cell reconstitution after alpha-beta-depleted transplantation in children. Unique molecular identifiers were incorporated into the prepared TCRbeta library. TCRdb used MiXCR to reprocess the PCR reads, holding one entry per CDR3 protein. The sample carries hundreds of thousands of distinct CDR3 sequences, roughly 13% recorded once. With respect to this clonotype: Its antigen is as yet unknown.

General observations from the study: Elevated TCRbeta diversity at day 60 was traced, in some patients, to surviving recipient T cells and thymic progenitors. Once a year had passed after transplant, T-cell counts and diversity came mostly from newly produced T cells. The origin of alpha-beta T cells about two months after transplant was reportedly several hundred expanded graft clones.

The CDR3 spans 14 residues. V trimming: 6 bases; J trimming: 4 bases; junction bases outside the gene matches: 3. Germline CDR1 and CDR2: MDHEN and SYDVKM. The specimen comprised PBMCs, mostly from graft donor cells, sampled 360 days after TCRalphabeta/CD19-depleted stem cell transplant. The sequence derives from a male patient younger than 18 who had a stem cell transplant for acute myeloid leukemia, so the T cells may come from the graft donor. The genes are TRBV28 and TRBJ1-1; 12 bases match TRBD1. DNA of the CDR3: TGTGCCAGCAGCTGGGACAGGGGGCCCACTGAAGCTTTCTTT. Its protein is CASSWDRGPTEAFF.